These T cell receptor beta chains were read from a single sample in a study of response to subunit inactivated influenza vaccine. TCRdb redid the calling of the RT-PCR reads with MiXCR, one entry per CDR3 protein. The sample comprises 750,000 to 850,000 distinct CDR3 sequences, under 20% of which are singletons, and 11% rests with the top ten. Sequenced here: PBMCs from blood, sampled 4 to 6 days after vaccination. The receptors shown here come from a man aged 50 or older who received an inactivated influenza vaccine. The CDR3 runs from the conserved cysteine through the conserved F or W. Fields, in order: D gene, clone size, J gene, V gene, CDR3 DNA, CDR3 protein. A D gene is named only where the DNA matches it firmly. Part of the rows lack a size; the others show once, few, many or a class for expanded clones.

d_gene: NA
abundance: few
j_gene: TRBJ2-3
v_gene: TRBV7-9
CDR3nt: TGTGCCAGCAGCTTTGGGGCGGTACCTTCACGCACAGATACGCAGTATTTT
CDR3aa: CASSFGAVPSRTDTQYF

d_gene: TRBD1
abundance: many
j_gene: TRBJ1-2
v_gene: TRBV4-3
CDR3nt: TGCGCCAGCAGCCAAGGACAGGGAGGAGTCGAGGACTACACCTTC
CDR3aa: CASSQGQGGVEDYTF

d_gene: NA
abundance: NA
j_gene: TRBJ2-3
v_gene: TRBV9
CDR3nt: TGTGCCAGCAGCGTAGGGGTAGGGCGCACAGATACGCAGTATTTT
CDR3aa: CASSVGVGRTDTQYF

d_gene: NA
abundance: few
j_gene: TRBJ2-1
v_gene: TRBV27
CDR3nt: TGTGCCAGCAGTTTAAGGGTACAGAACAATGAGCAGTTCTTC
CDR3aa: CASSLRVQNNEQFF

d_gene: NA
abundance: few
j_gene: TRBJ2-7
v_gene: TRBV5-1
CDR3nt: TGCGCCAGCAGCCCGGATGGGAGGAACCTTGGGGAGCAGTACTTC
CDR3aa: CASSPDGRNLGEQYF

d_gene: NA
abundance: NA
j_gene: TRBJ2-7
v_gene: TRBV9
CDR3nt: TGTGCCAGCAGCGTAGGGGCCTTCTCCTACGAGCAGTACTTC
CDR3aa: CASSVGAFSYEQYF

d_gene: NA
abundance: NA
j_gene: TRBJ2-3
v_gene: TRBV5-6
CDR3nt: TGTGCCAGCAGCTTGGTGGGGAGGAGCACAGAGACGCAGTATTTT
CDR3aa: CASSLVGRSTETQYF

d_gene: NA
abundance: many
j_gene: TRBJ1-2
v_gene: TRBV4-3
CDR3nt: TGCGCCAGCAGCCAAGGTGTGTCAGGGGCCTATGGCTACACCTTC
CDR3aa: CASSQGVSGAYGYTF

d_gene: TRBD2
abundance: NA
j_gene: TRBJ2-7
v_gene: TRBV25-1
CDR3nt: TGTGCCAGCAGTAAGTTGGCGGGGGGCTACGAGCAGTACTTC
CDR3aa: CASSKLAGGYEQYF

d_gene: TRBD2
abundance: NA
j_gene: TRBJ2-1
v_gene: TRBV28
CDR3nt: TGTGCCAGCAGTGGGGCTAGCGGGAGGTCGTACAATGAGCAGTTCTTC
CDR3aa: CASSGASGRSYNEQFF

d_gene: TRBD1
abundance: NA
j_gene: TRBJ1-5
v_gene: TRBV20-1
CDR3nt: TGCAGTGCGAGAAAGATGACAGGGTCAAGGGAGCCCCAGCATTTT
CDR3aa: CSARKMTGSREPQHF

d_gene: TRBD1
abundance: many
j_gene: TRBJ1-4
v_gene: TRBV12-3/TRBV12-4
CDR3nt: TGTGCCAGCAGTCCTCGACAGGGGCCTAATGAAAAACTGTTTTTT
CDR3aa: CASSPRQGPNEKLFF

d_gene: TRBD1
abundance: few
j_gene: TRBJ1-1
v_gene: TRBV4-3
CDR3nt: TGCGCCAGCAGCCAGGGACAGGGAATCATGAACACTGAAGCTTTCTTT
CDR3aa: CASSQGQGIMNTEAFF

d_gene: TRBD1
abundance: many
j_gene: TRBJ2-7
v_gene: TRBV20-1
CDR3nt: TGCAGTGCTGGACAGGGAACCTACGAGCAGTACTTC
CDR3aa: CSAGQGTYEQYF

d_gene: NA
abundance: NA
j_gene: TRBJ2-7
v_gene: TRBV4-1
CDR3nt: TGCGCCAGCAGCCAGGGGGCGAACTACGAGCAGTACTTC
CDR3aa: CASSQGANYEQYF

d_gene: NA
abundance: NA
j_gene: TRBJ2-2
v_gene: TRBV7-2
CDR3nt: TGTGCCAGCAGCTTAGGCTGGGGGCCCGTCGGGGAGCTGTTTTTT
CDR3aa: CASSLGWGPVGELFF

d_gene: NA
abundance: few
j_gene: TRBJ2-1
v_gene: TRBV3-1
CDR3nt: TGTGCCAGCAGCCAAGCCTTGGGCCAGGGTCCGTTCTTC
CDR3aa: CASSQALGQGPFF

d_gene: TRBD1
abundance: few
j_gene: TRBJ2-2
v_gene: TRBV6-1
CDR3nt: TGTGCCAGCAGCCCTAGGGGGACAGAGGAGCTGTTTTTT
CDR3aa: CASSPRGTEELFF

d_gene: NA
abundance: many
j_gene: TRBJ2-7
v_gene: TRBV20-1
CDR3nt: TGCAGTGCAAGGGACCTCCGAGGGGATTACGAGCAGTACTTC
CDR3aa: CSARDLRGDYEQYF

d_gene: NA
abundance: few
j_gene: TRBJ2-1
v_gene: TRBV28
CDR3nt: TGTGCCAGCACTTATACGGACAGATACAATGAGCAGTTCTTC
CDR3aa: CASTYTDRYNEQFF

d_gene: NA
abundance: NA
j_gene: TRBJ1-4
v_gene: TRBV19
CDR3nt: TGTGCCAGTAGTAAGGCGTGGCGTGAAAAACTGTTTTTT
CDR3aa: CASSKAWREKLFF

d_gene: NA
abundance: NA
j_gene: TRBJ1-3
v_gene: TRBV27
CDR3nt: TGTGCCAGCAGTAGGGTTGGGGGAAACACCATATATTTT
CDR3aa: CASSRVGGNTIYF

d_gene: TRBD2
abundance: NA
j_gene: TRBJ2-3
v_gene: TRBV18
CDR3nt: TGTGCCAGCTCACCATTAAGGACAGGATCGAGACTAGCGGGAGGAGGAGATACGCAGTATTTT
CDR3aa: CASSPLRTGSRLAGGGDTQYF

d_gene: TRBD1
abundance: few
j_gene: TRBJ1-5
v_gene: TRBV15
CDR3nt: TGTGCCACCAGCTCCCGGACAGGGGTCCTCAATCAGCCCCAGCATTTT
CDR3aa: CATSSRTGVLNQPQHF

d_gene: NA
abundance: few
j_gene: TRBJ1-5
v_gene: TRBV6-1
CDR3nt: TGTGCCAGCAGTGAACGGCAGCTCCCCAATCAGCCCCAGCATTTT
CDR3aa: CASSERQLPNQPQHF

d_gene: NA
abundance: few
j_gene: TRBJ2-3
v_gene: TRBV4-3
CDR3nt: TGCGCCAGCAGCCATGTTACCGGGACACCCACAGATACGCAGTATTTT
CDR3aa: CASSHVTGTPTDTQYF

d_gene: NA
abundance: NA
j_gene: TRBJ2-3
v_gene: TRBV7-9
CDR3nt: TGTGCCAGCAGCTTTGCGTACGCTGGCACAGATACGCAGTATTTT
CDR3aa: CASSFAYAGTDTQYF

d_gene: NA
abundance: NA
j_gene: TRBJ2-3
v_gene: TRBV12-3/TRBV12-4
CDR3nt: TGTGCCAGCAGTTTAGAGTACAGGAGCACAGATACGCAGTATTTT
CDR3aa: CASSLEYRSTDTQYF

d_gene: TRBD1
abundance: few
j_gene: TRBJ2-3
v_gene: TRBV4-2
CDR3nt: TGTGCCAGCAGCCGAAACCGGGACAGTTTAGATACGCAGTATTTT
CDR3aa: CASSRNRDSLDTQYF

d_gene: NA
abundance: NA
j_gene: TRBJ1-6
v_gene: TRBV6-5
CDR3nt: TGTGCCAGCAGTTACGAACTCTCCTCCTATAATTCACCCCTCCACTTT
CDR3aa: CASSYELSSYNSPLHF

d_gene: TRBD2
abundance: many
j_gene: TRBJ2-3
v_gene: TRBV12-3/TRBV12-4
CDR3nt: TGTGCCAGCAGATGGACTAGCGGGGGCACAGATACGCAGTATTTT
CDR3aa: CASRWTSGGTDTQYF

d_gene: NA
abundance: NA
j_gene: TRBJ2-5
v_gene: TRBV3-1
CDR3nt: TGTGCCAGCAGCCAAGATCTTGTTCCAGGGACTGAGACCCAGTACTTC
CDR3aa: CASSQDLVPGTETQYF

d_gene: NA
abundance: many
j_gene: TRBJ1-5
v_gene: TRBV12-3/TRBV12-4
CDR3nt: TGTGCCAGCAGTTTACAGGGTGGGCAGCCCCAGCATTTT
CDR3aa: CASSLQGGQPQHF

d_gene: NA
abundance: NA
j_gene: TRBJ2-1
v_gene: TRBV5-1
CDR3nt: TGCGCCAGCAGCTTGGTTGGTGAAATCTCCTACAATGAGCAGTTCTTC
CDR3aa: CASSLVGEISYNEQFF

d_gene: TRBD2
abundance: NA
j_gene: TRBJ2-1
v_gene: TRBV5-1
CDR3nt: TGCGCCAGCAGCTGGGGACTAGCGGGAGCTGTTGAGCAGTTCTTC
CDR3aa: CASSWGLAGAVEQFF

d_gene: NA
abundance: NA
j_gene: TRBJ1-6
v_gene: TRBV12-3/TRBV12-4
CDR3nt: TGTGCCAGCAGACGGACAAGTTATAATTCACCCCTCCACTTT
CDR3aa: CASRRTSYNSPLHF

d_gene: NA
abundance: few
j_gene: TRBJ1-2
v_gene: TRBV5-6
CDR3nt: TGTGCCAGCAGCTTGGTGGGACGGAGGGCGTATGGCTACACCTTC
CDR3aa: CASSLVGRRAYGYTF

d_gene: TRBD1
abundance: NA
j_gene: TRBJ1-2
v_gene: TRBV28
CDR3nt: TGTGCCAGCAGTTTTTTCGGGACAGGGGTTGGCTACACCTTC
CDR3aa: CASSFFGTGVGYTF

d_gene: TRBD1
abundance: few
j_gene: TRBJ2-5
v_gene: TRBV4-3
CDR3nt: TGCGCCAGCAGCCAAACCCCAGGGACAGGGAAAGAGACCCAGTACTTC
CDR3aa: CASSQTPGTGKETQYF

d_gene: TRBD2
abundance: NA
j_gene: TRBJ2-7
v_gene: TRBV12-3/TRBV12-4
CDR3nt: TGTGCCAGCAGTTCCGGGACTAGCTACCTTTACGAGCAGTACTTC
CDR3aa: CASSSGTSYLYEQYF

d_gene: NA
abundance: NA
j_gene: TRBJ1-6
v_gene: TRBV5-1
CDR3nt: TGCGCCAGCAGCTTGGCCAATCCCAGCGGGCGGTCACCCCTCCACTTT
CDR3aa: CASSLANPSGRSPLHF

d_gene: TRBD1
abundance: many
j_gene: TRBJ1-2
v_gene: TRBV29-1
CDR3nt: TGCAGCGTTGGAACTGACAGGGGGCTTGGCTACACCTTC
CDR3aa: CSVGTDRGLGYTF

d_gene: NA
abundance: NA
j_gene: TRBJ2-1
v_gene: TRBV6-5
CDR3nt: TGTGCCAGCAGTTACTTGAGGGACCCCAATGAGCAGTTCTTC
CDR3aa: CASSYLRDPNEQFF

d_gene: NA
abundance: NA
j_gene: TRBJ1-3
v_gene: TRBV28
CDR3nt: TGTGCCAGCAGTTTCGGGTACAGCTCTGGAAACACCATATATTTT
CDR3aa: CASSFGYSSGNTIYF

d_gene: NA
abundance: NA
j_gene: TRBJ2-1
v_gene: TRBV24-1
CDR3nt: TGTGCCACCAGGGCACCCGGGAATGAGCAGTTCTTC
CDR3aa: CATRAPGNEQFF

d_gene: NA
abundance: few
j_gene: TRBJ2-7
v_gene: TRBV28
CDR3nt: TGTGCCAGCAGCCGAAGTGACGAGCAGTACTTC
CDR3aa: CASSRSDEQYF

d_gene: NA
abundance: few
j_gene: TRBJ1-3
v_gene: TRBV4-1
CDR3nt: TGCGCCAGCAGCCAAGCACAGGGTAGAGGGAACACCATATATTTT
CDR3aa: CASSQAQGRGNTIYF

d_gene: NA
abundance: many
j_gene: TRBJ2-2
v_gene: TRBV7-3
CDR3nt: TGTGCCAGCAGCCGTGGGGTGACGGGGGAGCTGTTTTTT
CDR3aa: CASSRGVTGELFF

d_gene: TRBD1
abundance: NA
j_gene: TRBJ1-2
v_gene: TRBV3-1
CDR3nt: TGTGCCAGCAGCCACGGACAGGACTATGGCTACACCTTC
CDR3aa: CASSHGQDYGYTF

d_gene: TRBD2
abundance: NA
j_gene: TRBJ2-7
v_gene: TRBV7-6
CDR3nt: TGTGCCAGCAGCTTAGCGAGGACTAGGGGTACCGAGCAGTACTTC
CDR3aa: CASSLARTRGTEQYF

d_gene: TRBD2
abundance: few
j_gene: TRBJ2-5
v_gene: TRBV6-5
CDR3nt: TGTGCCAGCAGTTCGGTGGGACTAGCGGGAGGCGGGGTAACGGAGACCCAGTACTTC
CDR3aa: CASSSVGLAGGGVTETQYF

d_gene: NA
abundance: few
j_gene: TRBJ1-5
v_gene: TRBV28
CDR3nt: TGTGCCAGCAGAGCTAGGACCGCGAGCAATCAGCCCCAGCATTTT
CDR3aa: CASRARTASNQPQHF

d_gene: NA
abundance: NA
j_gene: TRBJ2-2
v_gene: TRBV20-1
CDR3nt: TGCAGTGCTAGAGGGGAACGTACCGGGGAGCTGTTTTTT
CDR3aa: CSARGERTGELFF

d_gene: NA
abundance: few
j_gene: TRBJ2-5
v_gene: TRBV6-5
CDR3nt: TGTGCCAGCGGAGAAGACCAAGAGACCCAGTACTTC
CDR3aa: CASGEDQETQYF

d_gene: NA
abundance: few
j_gene: TRBJ1-6
v_gene: TRBV3-1
CDR3nt: TGTGCCAGCAGCCACCATCTTTCACCCCTCCACTTT
CDR3aa: CASSHHLSPLHF